The 5 T cell receptor beta chains reported below all come from one sample, sequenced in a study of response to subunit inactivated influenza vaccine. TCRdb called the RT-PCR reads again in MiXCR, with one record for every CDR3 protein. This table holds approximately 530,000 distinct CDR3 sequences, 6.5% to 8% found once. Source: PBMCs from blood, taken around 25 months after vaccination. The receptors come from a man between 50 and 75 years old who received an inactivated influenza vaccine.

Ten or more counts support this clonotype. V is TRBV5-1 and J is TRBJ2-7, with 10 bases identical to TRBD1. The CDR3 is 14 amino acids. Trimming at V came to 3 bases and at J to 2 bases, leaving 2 bases not matched to a gene. Per germline, CDR1 SGHRS and CDR2 YFSETQ. The CDR3 DNA sequence: TGCGCCAGCAGCTGGGGACAGGGGACCTACGAGCAGTACTTC. This encodes CASSWGQGTYEQYF.

Ten or more counts support this clonotype. CDR3 nucleotides: TGCAGCTCTGGTGGGGTTAACACTGAAGCTTTCTTT. It specifies CSSGGVNTEAFF. The chain carries TRBV29-1 and TRBJ1-1; D not resolved. Germline CDR1 and CDR2: SQVTM and ANQGSEA. Trimming took 8 bases from V and 2 from J, leaving 12 bases between them. This CDR3 has 12 amino acids. The complete variable domain, with remaining parts taken from reference TRBV29-1 and TRBJ1-1, reads SAVISQKPSRDICQRGTSLTIQCQVDSQVTMMFWYRQQPGQSLTLIATANQGSEATYESGFVIDKFPISRPNLTFSTLTVSNMSPEDSSIYLCSSGGVNTEAFFGQGTRLTVV.

The chain employs TRBV20-1 and TRBJ2-7; no reliable D call. Germline V gives CDR1 DFQATT, CDR2 SNEGSKA (reference sequence). The germline V and J ends were trimmed by 5 bases and 0 bases, with 11 bases remaining between them. CDR3 length: 13 amino acids. CDR3 DNA: TGCAGTGCTCGGCCGGGTTTCTCCTACGAGCAGTACTTC. Translation gives CSARPGFSYEQYF.

A few counts support this clonotype. The chain joins TRBV29-1 to TRBJ2-5; D is ambiguous. Germline V gene lookup returns CDR1 SQVTM and CDR2 ANQGSEA. The length of the CDR3 is 12 residues. Trimming stripped 7 bases from V and 10 bases from J, with 19 bases between. The CDR3 here is CSARPGRFDQYF. The CDR3 DNA is TGCAGCGCCCGACCCGGTCGGTTCGACCAGTACTTC.

Many counts were recorded for this clonotype. The chain couples TRBV3-1 to TRBJ2-1; the D gene is possibly TRBD2 (6 bases). V lost 0 bases, J lost 7 bases, and 7 bases lay in between. The CDR3 has 13 residues. CDR1 LGHDT and CDR2 YNNKEL come from the germline V gene (reference sequence). DNA of the CDR3: TGTGCCAGCAGCCAAGAGGGGAGGAATGAGCAGTTCTTC. Its translation: CASSQEGRNEQFF.